Sequencing of this T cell receptor (beta chain) was carried out in a study of T cell repertoires in cytomegalovirus infection. V trimming: 5 bases; J trimming: 4 bases; junction bases outside the gene matches: 11. The CDR3 covers 17 residues. Per germline, CDR1 SGHVS and CDR2 FNYEAQ. Of note for this clonotype: The antigen is not known.

TCRdb reprocessed the reads via MiXCR and lists one record per CDR3 protein. The table lists some 800,000 distinct CDR3 sequences, 30% to 35% of them singletons. The sample was cultured CD8+ T cells from PBMCs, taken from culture after CMV antigen stimulation. J is TRBJ2-3 and V is TRBV7-6; 11 nucleotides line up with TRBD1. This receptor was taken from a human donor in good health (CMV status not recorded). Some clones in this sample may be carry-over from other donors' samples. The CDR3 loop is CASSPGQGGMLADTQYF. For the CDR3, the DNA is TGTGCCAGCAGCCCGGGACAGGGGGGAATGCTGGCAGATACGCAGTATTTT.